The 20 T cell receptor beta chains in this list originate from one sample, sequenced in a study of T cell repertoires in cytomegalovirus infection (dated by TCRdb to between 2018 and 2021). Sequencing instrument: Illumina HiSeq 1500. TCRdb passed the public sequencing reads through fastp at Q25 and MiXCR, retaining productive beta sequences. Rows are combined by CDR3 protein, so each entry shows the most common genes and DNA. Across this sample there are hundreds of thousands of distinct CDR3 sequences, with approximately 24% seen only once. Under 8.5% of the sample comes from the top ten. The material sequenced was CD8+ T cells from PBMCs. All receptors come from a human donor in good health (CMV status not recorded). Some clones in this sample may be carry-over from other donors' samples.

The chain recombines TRBV12-5 with TRBJ2-3; D unclear. The ends were cut back, 7 bases at V and 5 bases at J, with 10 bases in the middle. Germline V lookup: CDR1 LGHNT, CDR2 FRNRAP. The CDR3 contains 12 residues. The CDR3 DNA reads TGTGCTAGTGCGGCTGCTCTAGATACGCAGTATTTT. Its translation is CASAAALDTQYF. Using reference TRBV12-5 and TRBJ2-3 for the parts outside the CDR3, the full variable domain is DARVTQTPRHKVTEMGQEVTMRCQPILGHNTVFWYRQTMMQGLELLAYFRNRAPLDDSGMPKDRFSAEMPDATLATLKIQPSEPRDSAVYFCASAAALDTQYFGPGTRLTVL.

This clonotype showed up many times. The genes are TRBV7-9 and TRBJ2-7; D ambiguous. CDR1 is SEHNR, CDR2 FQNEAQ, per germline (reference sequence). Between the trimmed V and J ends, which lost 5 bases and 3 bases, there was a span of 17 bases. The CDR3 consists of 15 residues. The DNA for the CDR3 is TGTGCCAGCAGCCAGCCTCTTTCTCAGAACTACGAGCAGTACTTC. Translation: CASSQPLSQNYEQYF.

The chain joins TRBV20-1 to TRBJ2-5; a weak D match, TRBD2 (5 bases). The CDR3 extends over 14 amino acids. Germline values: CDR1 DFQATT, CDR2 SNEGSKA (reference sequence). Trimming took off 2 bases at V and 1 base at J, with 11 bases between the two ends. This chain's CDR3 is CSARTWELQETQYF. The CDR3 DNA follows: TGCAGTGCTAGAACTTGGGAGCTCCAAGAGACCCAGTACTTC.

The chain is built from TRBV10-3 and TRBJ2-2; 8 nucleotides align to TRBD1. Looked up from germline, CDR1 is ENHRY and CDR2 is SYGVKD. The CDR3 contains 12 residues. J lost 6 bases, V lost 11 bases, and 5 bases had no gene match. The CDR3 DNA reads as TGTGCCGTCCAGGGGGCAGCCGGGGAGCTGTTTTTT. Its translation is CAVQGAAGELFF.

This chain joins TRBV7-3 and TRBJ2-1, with D unresolved. The CDR3 runs to 15 residues. The V end was cut by 5 bases, the J end by 3 bases, with 14 bases between. Per germline, CDR1 SGHTA and CDR2 FQGTGA. The CDR3 here is CASSVAGPGYNEQFF. The CDR3 nucleotides read TGTGCCAGCAGCGTTGCTGGGCCCGGCTACAATGAGCAGTTCTTC.

This clonotype was detected ten times or more. The chain is built from TRBV7-6 and TRBJ2-1; 7 nucleotides match TRBD2. The ends lost 5 bases at V and 0 bases at J; junction bases unmatched: 4. The CDR3 is 15 residues long. The germline V gene has CDR1 SGHVS and CDR2 FNYEAQ. The CDR3: CASSPGGSSYNEQFF. Written as DNA, the CDR3 is TGTGCCAGCAGCCCCGGGGGGAGCTCCTACAATGAGCAGTTCTTC.

This clonotype has only a few counts. The rearrangement uses TRBV10-3 and TRBJ2-3; a weak D match, TRBD2 (5 bases). The CDR3 has 15 residues. V shed 3 bases and J shed 2 bases, with 12 bases lying between them. Germline CDR1 reads ENHRY; CDR2 reads SYGVKD. CDR3 amino acids: CAISDGDPNTDTQYF. DNA of the CDR3: TGTGCCATCAGTGACGGGGATCCTAACACAGATACGCAGTATTTT.

This clonotype was counted ten times or more. The J gene is TRBJ1-5, the V gene TRBV28; D might be TRBD1 (6 bases). Germline V gene data show CDR1 as MDHEN and CDR2 as SYDVKM. This CDR3 spans 13 amino acids. V lost 7 bases, J lost 7 bases, and 14 bases lay in between. CDR3 protein: CASTWDIGQPQHF. The CDR3 DNA follows: TGTGCCAGCACCTGGGACATTGGCCAGCCCCAGCATTTT.

V is TRBV19 and J is TRBJ2-3; 9 bases agree with TRBD1. Looked up from germline, CDR1 is LNHDA and CDR2 is SQIVND (reference sequence). The CDR3 is 18 amino acids. The V and J ends lost 0 bases and 2 bases, in that order; junction bases with no gene match: 9. The chain's CDR3 is CASSIEMGTGRLTDTQYF. CDR3 bases: TGTGCCAGTAGTATAGAAATGGGGACAGGGAGACTCACAGATACGCAGTATTTT.

The chain carries TRBV7-9 and TRBJ1-2; D gene ambiguous. The V gene's germline CDR1 is SEHNR and CDR2 FQNEAQ (reference sequence). CDR3 length: 15 amino acids. V gave up 8 bases and J gave up 4 bases, with 20 bases separating them. The CDR3 region is CASSLSGIYFYGYTF. As DNA, the CDR3 is TGTGCCAGCTCACTATCCGGGATATATTTCTATGGCTACACCTTC.

The rearrangement links TRBV7-6 to TRBJ2-1; the match to TRBD2 covers 12 bases. J was trimmed by 8 bases and V by 7 bases; bases with no gene match: 6. CDR3 length: 14 residues. Germline CDR1 reads SGHVS; CDR2 reads FNYEAQ. Here the CDR3 reads CASIALAGGYEQFF. For the CDR3, the DNA is TGTGCCAGCATCGCACTAGCGGGGGGTTATGAGCAGTTCTTC.

Comment on this clonotype: A much larger clone is a single base away; this may be a read error. The chain recombines TRBV7-2 with TRBJ2-7, with 7 positions matching TRBD1. Germline loops: CDR1 SGHTA, CDR2 FQGNSA. The J segment lost 6 bases and the V segment lost 5 bases, leaving 13 bases of the junction unmatched. The CDR3 loop spans 15 amino acids. The CDR3 bases are TGTGCCAGCAGCCCCTCCGGGACAGAGAGGCCCGAGCAGTACTTC. Residues: CASSPSGTERPEQYF.

This clonotype was recorded many times. The DNA for the CDR3 is TGTGCCAGCAGCTTAGCGGAGGGACACTACGAGCAGTACTTC. Translation gives CASSLAEGHYEQYF. The chain links TRBV7-2 to TRBJ2-7, with D perhaps TRBD1 or TRBD2 (6 bases each). V was pared by 0 bases and J by 3 bases, with 9 bases between. Germline CDR1 reads SGHTA; CDR2 reads FQGNSA. The CDR3 loop spans 14 amino acids.

This clonotype was seen at least ten times. The chain is built from TRBV27 and TRBJ1-6, with D hard to call. Germline V gene sequence: CDR1 MNHEY, CDR2 SMNVEV (reference sequence). V was cut by 3 bases and J by 3 bases, with 9 bases left in between. This CDR3 comprises 15 residues. CDR3 nucleotide sequence: TGTGCCAGCAGTTTGGGTGGGGTCTATAATTCACCCCTCCACTTT. It yields the protein CASSLGGVYNSPLHF.

This clonotype was recorded a few times. J is TRBJ2-5 and V is TRBV7-9; a possible D gene is TRBD1 (5 bases). The CDR3 totals 12 residues. The V end was cut by 5 bases, the J end by 5 bases, with 9 bases between. Germline assignment: CDR1 SEHNR and CDR2 FQNEAQ (reference sequence). CDR3 in DNA: TGTGCCAGCAGCGCAGACAGCGAGACCCAGTACTTC. This translates into CASSADSETQYF.

This clonotype was seen a handful of times. The V call is TRBV19, the J call TRBJ1-1, with 10 bases lining up with TRBD1. CDR1 is LNHDA, CDR2 SQIVND, per germline (reference sequence). The CDR3 is made up of 17 amino acids. V trimming: 5 bases; J trimming: 1 base; junction bases outside the gene matches: 10. DNA for the CDR3: TGTGCCAGTAGTCTTGGACAGGGGGAATACCCGAACACTGAAGCTTTCTTT. This translates into CASSLGQGEYPNTEAFF.

The rearrangement uses TRBV29-1 and TRBJ2-1; D ambiguous. Trimming took 7 bases from V and 5 from J, leaving 12 bases between them. The length of the CDR3 is 12 residues. Germline values: CDR1 SQVTM, CDR2 ANQGSEA. In DNA form, the CDR3 reads TGCAGCGCCAGCGAAACCGACAATGAGCAGTTCTTC. Its protein is CSASETDNEQFF.

Remarks on this clonotype: This clone may be a read error of a much larger clone one base away. The chain has TRBV7-2 and TRBJ2-5; TRBD2 agrees at 10 bases. CDR1 and CDR2 (germline): SGHTA, FQGNSA. The CDR3 has 16 residues. V dropped 1 base and J dropped 2; count of bases not matched to a gene: 4. The CDR3 protein is CASSLEGLAAQETQYF. The DNA of the CDR3 is TGTGCCAGCAGCTTAGAAGGACTAGCGGCACAAGAGACCCAGTACTTC.

The J gene is TRBJ2-3, the V gene TRBV12-3 or TRBV12-4; 8 bases match TRBD2. V was clipped by 4 bases and J by 3 bases; unmatched bases: 18. This CDR3 comprises 19 residues. The CDR3 loop reads CASSSMVPESGGLTDTQYF. Written as DNA, the CDR3 is TGTGCCAGCAGTTCCATGGTCCCCGAATCGGGGGGGTTAACAGATACGCAGTATTTT.

The V and J genes are TRBV11-2 and TRBJ2-1; TRBD2 matches at 8 bases. The CDR3 is made up of 14 amino acids. The germline CDR1 and CDR2 sequences are SGHAT and FQNNGV. V shed 7 bases, J shed 10 bases, and the junction held 12 bases outside the gene matches. The CDR3 region is CASIHYGGADEQFF. CDR3 in DNA: TGTGCCAGCATCCATTACGGGGGGGCTGACGAGCAGTTCTTC.